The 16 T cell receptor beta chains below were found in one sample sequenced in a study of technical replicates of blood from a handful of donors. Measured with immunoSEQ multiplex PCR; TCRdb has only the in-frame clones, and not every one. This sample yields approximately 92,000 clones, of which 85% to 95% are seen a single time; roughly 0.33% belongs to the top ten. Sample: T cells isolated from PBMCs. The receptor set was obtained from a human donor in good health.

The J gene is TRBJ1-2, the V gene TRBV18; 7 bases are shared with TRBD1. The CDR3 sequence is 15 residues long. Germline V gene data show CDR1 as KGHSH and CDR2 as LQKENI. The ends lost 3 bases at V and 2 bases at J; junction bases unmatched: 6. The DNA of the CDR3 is TGTGCCAGCTCACCCTCGGGGACAGAGAACTATGGCTACACCTTC. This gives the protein CASSPSGTENYGYTF.

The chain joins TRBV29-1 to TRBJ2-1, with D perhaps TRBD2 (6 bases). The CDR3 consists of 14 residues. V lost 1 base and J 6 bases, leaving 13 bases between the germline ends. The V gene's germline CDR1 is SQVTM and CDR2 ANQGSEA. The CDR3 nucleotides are TGCAGCGTTGAAGTCCCGGGACTTGGCAATGAGCAGTTCTTC. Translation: CSVEVPGLGNEQFF.

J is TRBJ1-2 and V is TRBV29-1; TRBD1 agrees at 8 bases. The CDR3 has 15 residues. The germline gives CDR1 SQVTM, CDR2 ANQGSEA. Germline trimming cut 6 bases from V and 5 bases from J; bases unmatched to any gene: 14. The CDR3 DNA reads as TGCAGCGTATACTTACCCGGGACAGGCCCTTATGGCTACACCTTC. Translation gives CSVYLPGTGPYGYTF.

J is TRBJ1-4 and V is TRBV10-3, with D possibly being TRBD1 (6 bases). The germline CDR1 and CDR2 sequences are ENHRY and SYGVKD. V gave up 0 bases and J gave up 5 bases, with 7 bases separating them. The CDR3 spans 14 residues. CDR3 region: CAISESGANEKLFF. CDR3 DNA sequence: TGTGCCATCAGTGAGTCGGGGGCAAATGAAAAACTGTTTTTT.

CDR3 nucleotides: TGTGCCAGCAGTTTAACCCCCGGGACAGGGCACTCCGAGCAGTACTTC. This gives the protein CASSLTPGTGHSEQYF. The chain joins TRBV27 to TRBJ2-5; 9 bases align to TRBD1. With the DNA end fitting TRBJ2-7 better, the J assignment may be wrong. There are 16 residues in the CDR3. The germline gives CDR1 MNHEY, CDR2 SMNVEV (reference sequence).

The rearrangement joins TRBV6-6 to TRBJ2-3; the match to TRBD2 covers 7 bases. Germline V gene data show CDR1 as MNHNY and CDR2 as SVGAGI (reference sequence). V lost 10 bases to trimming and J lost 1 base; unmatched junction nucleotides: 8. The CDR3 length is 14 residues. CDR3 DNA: TGTGCCACCACTAGCGACAGACGCACAGATACGCAGTATTTT. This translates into CATTSDRRTDTQYF.

CDR3 sequence (DNA): TGTGCCAGCAGTTACTCGGGACTAGCGTACAATGAGCAGTTCTTC. Amino acids: CASSYSGLAYNEQFF. The J gene is TRBJ2-1, the V gene TRBV6-5, with 10 positions matching TRBD2. The ends lost 0 bases at V and 4 bases at J; junction bases unmatched: 0. The CDR3 is made up of 15 amino acids. The germline V gene has CDR1 MNHEY and CDR2 SVGAGI.

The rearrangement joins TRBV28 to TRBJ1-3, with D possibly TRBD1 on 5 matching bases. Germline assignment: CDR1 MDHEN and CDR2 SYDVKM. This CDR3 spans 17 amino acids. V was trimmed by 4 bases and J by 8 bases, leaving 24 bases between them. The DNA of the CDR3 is TGTGCCAGCAGTTCGGGGGGGAGAAAGGCGATTGGGTACACCATATATTTT. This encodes CASSSGGRKAIGYTIYF.

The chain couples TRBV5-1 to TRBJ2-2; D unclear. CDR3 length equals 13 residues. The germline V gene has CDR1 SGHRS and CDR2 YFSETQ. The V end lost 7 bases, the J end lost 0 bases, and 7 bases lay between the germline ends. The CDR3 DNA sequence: TGCGCCAGCCAACAGCCGAACACCGGGGAGCTGTTTTTT. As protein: CASQQPNTGELFF.

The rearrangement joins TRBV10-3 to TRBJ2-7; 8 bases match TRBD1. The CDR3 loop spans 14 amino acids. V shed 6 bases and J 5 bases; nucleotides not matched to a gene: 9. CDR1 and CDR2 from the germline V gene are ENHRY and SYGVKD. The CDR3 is CAISSGGAWDEQYF. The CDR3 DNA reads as TGTGCCATCAGCTCAGGGGGCGCATGGGACGAGCAGTACTTC.

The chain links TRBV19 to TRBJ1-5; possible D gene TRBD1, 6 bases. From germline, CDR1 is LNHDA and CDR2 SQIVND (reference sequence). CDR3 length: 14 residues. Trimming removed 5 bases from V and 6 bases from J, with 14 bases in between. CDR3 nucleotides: TGTGCCAGTAGTCCCCAGGTACAGGGTCAGCCCCAGCATTTT. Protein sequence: CASSPQVQGQPQHF.

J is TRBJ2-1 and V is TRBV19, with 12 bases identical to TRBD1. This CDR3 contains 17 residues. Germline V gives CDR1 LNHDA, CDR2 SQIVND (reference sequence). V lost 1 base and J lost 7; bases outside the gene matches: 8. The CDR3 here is CASSIVAGTGGWNEQFF. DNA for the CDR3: TGTGCCAGTAGTATAGTCGCCGGGACAGGGGGCTGGAATGAGCAGTTCTTC.

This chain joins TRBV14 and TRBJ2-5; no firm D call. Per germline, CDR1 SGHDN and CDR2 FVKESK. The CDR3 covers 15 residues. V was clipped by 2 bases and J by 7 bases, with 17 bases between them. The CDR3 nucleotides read TGTGCCAGCAGCCAAACCACGATTGGGTCAGGGACCCAGTACTTC. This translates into CASSQTTIGSGTQYF. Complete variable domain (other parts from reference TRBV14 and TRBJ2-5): EAGVTQFPSHSVIEKGQTVTLRCDPISGHDNLYWYRRVMGKEIKFLLHFVKESKQDESGMPNNRFLAERTGGTYSTLKVQPAELEDSGVYFCASSQTTIGSGTQYFGPGTRLLVL.

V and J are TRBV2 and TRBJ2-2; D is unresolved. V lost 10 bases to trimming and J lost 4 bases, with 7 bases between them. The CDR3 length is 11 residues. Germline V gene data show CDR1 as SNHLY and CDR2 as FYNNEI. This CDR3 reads CAITGTGELFF. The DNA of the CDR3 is TGTGCCATCACGGGCACCGGGGAGCTGTTTTTT.

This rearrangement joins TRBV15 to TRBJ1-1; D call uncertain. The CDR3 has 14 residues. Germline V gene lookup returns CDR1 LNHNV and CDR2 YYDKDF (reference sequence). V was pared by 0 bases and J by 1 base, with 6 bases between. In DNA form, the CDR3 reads TGTGCCACCAGCAGAGACTATTCGAACACTGAAGCTTTCTTT. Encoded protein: CATSRDYSNTEAFF.

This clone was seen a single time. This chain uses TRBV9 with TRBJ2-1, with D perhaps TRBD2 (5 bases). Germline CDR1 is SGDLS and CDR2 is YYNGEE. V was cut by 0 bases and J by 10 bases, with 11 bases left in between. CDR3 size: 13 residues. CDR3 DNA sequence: TGTGCCAGCAGCGTAGGAGGACTTCAGGAGCAGTTCTTC. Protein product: CASSVGGLQEQFF.